Presented here are 4 T cell receptor beta chains from one specimen sequenced in a study of Ad26.COV2.S vaccination and SARS-CoV-2 variants. Specified treatment: 19 received Ad26.COV2.S at low or high dose, single or two shots; about 5 received placebo; per-sample allocation not given. Sample collection was performed on day 63 after the first vaccine or placebo injection. Method: immunoSEQ multiplex PCR; TCRdb's copy keeps in-frame clones and lacks some. The sample contains roughly 380,000 clones, about 85% of which appear only once. This sample comprised peripheral blood, obtained in a trial of Ad26.COV2.S vaccine versus placebo. The receptors here all came from a person between 18 and 65 years old who received the Ad26.COV2.S COVID-19 vaccine or a placebo.

The V and J genes are TRBV18 and TRBJ1-1, with TRBD1 matching over 7 bases. CDR1 is KGHSH, CDR2 LQKENI, per germline. The CDR3 runs to 15 residues. V was pared by 0 bases and J by 5 bases, with 6 bases of the junction left unmatched. CDR3 sequence reads: CASSPPPGGRTEAFF. In DNA form, the CDR3 reads TGTGCCAGCTCACCACCCCCAGGGGGGAGGACTGAAGCTTTCTTT.

The rearrangement links TRBV12-3 or TRBV12-4 to TRBJ1-2; D unresolved. V was shortened by 8 bases and J by 5 bases, with 15 bases between the two germline ends. The CDR3 spans 13 residues. The CDR3 is CASRPGTAYGYTF. CDR3 nucleotides: TGTGCCAGCCGCCCGGGCACAGCTTATGGCTACACCTTC.

The genes are TRBV24-1 and TRBJ2-3; possibly TRBD1 or TRBD2 for D (5 bases each). Looked up from germline, CDR1 is KGHDR and CDR2 is SFDVKD. The CDR3 runs to 15 residues. The germline V and J ends were trimmed by 6 bases and 2 bases, with 14 bases remaining between them. CDR3 nucleotide sequence: TGTGCCACCAGTCTTGGGGCCGGGAACACAGATACGCAGTATTTT. Encoded protein: CATSLGAGNTDTQYF.

This sequence joins TRBV5-1 and TRBJ1-2; D gene uncertain. CDR3 length equals 13 residues. V lost 4 bases, J lost 6 bases, and 13 bases lay in between. CDR1 SGHRS and CDR2 YFSETQ come from the germline V gene. CDR3 nucleotides: TGCGCCAGCAGCCATGGGTTTTTGGATGGCTACACCTTC. Its translation is CASSHGFLDGYTF.